A selection of T cell receptor beta chains follows, all from one sample in a study of persistence of HIV-infected CD4 T cells. The antigens these receptors bind are not known. Method: immunoSEQ multiplex PCR; TCRdb's copy keeps in-frame clones and lacks some. The table shows about 40,000 clones, with more than 75% occurring only once. The material sequenced was CD4+ T cells sorted from PBMCs after 18-hour stimulation, taken from a patient who received antiretroviral therapy. The receptors shown here come from an adult man with HIV who was CMV-seropositive. CDR3s include the opening cysteine and the closing phenylalanine or tryptophan. The order of the fields is clone size, V gene, J gene, D gene, CDR3 protein, CDR3 DNA. A D gene is named only where the DNA matches it firmly. Clone size, where shown, is once, few, many, or a class for clones that have expanded.

clone_size: .; v_call: TRBV29-1; j_call: TRBJ2-3; d_call: .; cdr3_aa: CSVTFRALLGTDTQYF; cdr3_nt: TGCAGCGTTACCTTCCGGGCCCTTTTGGGCACAGATACGCAGTATTTT
clone_size: .; v_call: TRBV10-3; j_call: TRBJ2-1; d_call: TRBD2; cdr3_aa: CAISDPSNSGYNEQFF; cdr3_nt: TGTGCCATCAGCGACCCCTCGAATAGCGGGTACAATGAGCAGTTCTTC
clone_size: .; v_call: TRBV30; j_call: TRBJ2-7; d_call: .; cdr3_aa: CAWGAGTGTLSLF; cdr3_nt: .
clone_size: .; v_call: TRBV18; j_call: TRBJ2-5; d_call: .; cdr3_aa: CASSPADTGETQYF; cdr3_nt: TGTGCCAGCTCACCAGCAGACACAGGAGAGACCCAGTACTTC
clone_size: .; v_call: TRBV19; j_call: TRBJ2-1; d_call: TRBD1; cdr3_aa: CASSTRDRAVRNEQFF; cdr3_nt: TGTGCCAGTAGTACTCGGGACAGAGCGGTCCGCAATGAGCAGTTCTTC
clone_size: .; v_call: TRBV7-2; j_call: TRBJ1-3; d_call: .; cdr3_aa: CASSPPGGGAGNTIYF; cdr3_nt: TGTGCCAGCAGCCCCCCCGGTGGGGGCGCTGGAAACACCATATATTTT
clone_size: .; v_call: TRBV11-3; j_call: TRBJ1-1; d_call: TRBD1; cdr3_aa: CASSLGTGGAFF; cdr3_nt: TGTGCCAGCAGCCTGGGGACAGGGGGAGCTTTCTTT
clone_size: .; v_call: TRBV2; j_call: TRBJ1-2; d_call: .; cdr3_aa: CASSDGFQGGSGYTF; cdr3_nt: TGTGCCAGCAGTGACGGGTTCCAGGGAGGCTCTGGCTACACCTTC
clone_size: .; v_call: TRBV18; j_call: TRBJ1-4; d_call: .; cdr3_aa: CASSPPSAKEKLFF; cdr3_nt: TGTGCCAGCTCACCACCTTCGGCAAAGGAAAAACTGTTTTTT
clone_size: few; v_call: TRBV3-1/TRBV3-2; j_call: TRBJ1-2; d_call: .; cdr3_aa: CASSQRGSNYGYTF; cdr3_nt: TGTGCCAGCAGCCAAAGGGGAAGTAACTATGGCTACACCTTC
clone_size: .; v_call: TRBV6-2/TRBV6-3; j_call: TRBJ2-4; d_call: .; cdr3_aa: CASSYSAQLGNIQYF; cdr3_nt: TGTGCCAGCAGTTACTCTGCCCAGCTTGGAAACATTCAGTACTTC
clone_size: .; v_call: TRBV18; j_call: TRBJ1-1; d_call: TRBD1; cdr3_aa: CASSPPTGTNTKAFF; cdr3_nt: TGTGCCAGCTCACCACCGACAGGGACGAACACTAAAGCTTTCTTT
clone_size: .; v_call: TRBV6-1; j_call: TRBJ2-3; d_call: .; cdr3_aa: CASSGQGRISTDTQYF; cdr3_nt: TGTGCCAGCAGTGGGCAGGGTCGGATTAGCACAGATACGCAGTATTTT
clone_size: .; v_call: TRBV10-3; j_call: TRBJ1-3; d_call: TRBD1; cdr3_aa: CAITQGIGNTIYF; cdr3_nt: TGTGCCATCACACAGGGGATTGGAAACACCATATATTTT
clone_size: .; v_call: TRBV7-8; j_call: TRBJ2-3; d_call: .; cdr3_aa: CASSFHTTDTQYF; cdr3_nt: TGTGCCAGCAGCTTTCATACCACAGATACGCAGTATTTT
clone_size: .; v_call: TRBV5-8; j_call: TRBJ2-3; d_call: TRBD1; cdr3_aa: CASTTRQGTVGDTQYF; cdr3_nt: TGTGCCAGCACTACTCGACAGGGGACAGTTGGAGATACGCAGTATTTT
clone_size: .; v_call: TRBV11-3; j_call: TRBJ2-5; d_call: .; cdr3_aa: CASSSRAYETQYF; cdr3_nt: TGTGCCAGCAGCTCTAGGGCCTACGAGACCCAGTACTTC
clone_size: many; v_call: TRBV6-2/TRBV6-3; j_call: TRBJ1-2; d_call: .; cdr3_aa: CASSYADRGGGGYTF; cdr3_nt: TGTGCCAGCAGTTACGCAGACCGGGGCGGCGGTGGCTACACCTTC
clone_size: .; v_call: TRBV30; j_call: TRBJ1-5; d_call: .; cdr3_aa: CAWSVREGQPQHF; cdr3_nt: TGTGCCTGGAGTGTTAGGGAAGGCCAGCCCCAGCATTTT
clone_size: .; v_call: TRBV19; j_call: TRBJ2-6; d_call: .; cdr3_aa: CASSIQRSGANVLTF; cdr3_nt: TGTGCCAGTAGTATACAGCGCTCTGGGGCCAACGTCCTGACTTTC
clone_size: .; v_call: TRBV19; j_call: TRBJ1-1; d_call: TRBD1; cdr3_aa: CASAHRGAEAFF; cdr3_nt: TGTGCCAGTGCCCACAGGGGCGCTGAAGCTTTCTTT
clone_size: once; v_call: TRBV14; j_call: TRBJ1-2; d_call: .; cdr3_aa: CASSQERRTGYTF; cdr3_nt: TGTGCCAGCAGCCAAGAACGCAGAACTGGCTACACCTTC
clone_size: .; v_call: TRBV5-1; j_call: TRBJ1-1; d_call: TRBD1; cdr3_aa: CASSLDRGTEAFF; cdr3_nt: TGCGCCAGCAGCTTGGACAGGGGCACTGAAGCTTTCTTT
clone_size: once; v_call: TRBV7-9; j_call: TRBJ2-6; d_call: .; cdr3_aa: CASSLSGAFGVGANVLTF; cdr3_nt: TGTGCCAGCAGCTTATCAGGGGCCTTTGGGGTTGGGGCCAACGTCCTGACTTTC
clone_size: .; v_call: TRBV10-1; j_call: TRBJ1-1; d_call: .; cdr3_aa: CASSRGGHPEAFF; cdr3_nt: TGCGCCAGCAGTAGGGGCGGCCACCCCGAAGCTTTCTTT
clone_size: few; v_call: TRBV9; j_call: TRBJ2-5; d_call: .; cdr3_aa: CASSLSREETQYF; cdr3_nt: TGTGCCAGCAGCCTCTCTAGAGAAGAGACCCAGTACTTC
clone_size: .; v_call: TRBV5-1; j_call: TRBJ1-5; d_call: .; cdr3_aa: CASSLERVRVSNQPQHF; cdr3_nt: TGCGCCAGCAGCTTGGAAAGAGTCAGGGTTAGCAATCAGCCCCAGCATTTT
clone_size: once; v_call: TRBV4-2; j_call: TRBJ1-2; d_call: .; cdr3_aa: CASSQGGTRYTF; cdr3_nt: TGTGCCAGCAGCCAAGGGGGGACGCGCTACACCTTC
clone_size: .; v_call: TRBV18; j_call: TRBJ2-1; d_call: TRBD2; cdr3_aa: CASSPYEAGGYNEQFF; cdr3_nt: TGTGCCAGCTCACCATACGAAGCGGGAGGCTACAATGAGCAGTTCTTC
clone_size: .; v_call: TRBV30; j_call: TRBJ1-3; d_call: .; cdr3_aa: CAWSVIVRGFFQDTIYF; cdr3_nt: TGTGCCTGGAGTGTAATTGTTAGAGGGTTTTTTCAAGACACCATATATTTT
clone_size: .; v_call: TRBV27; j_call: TRBJ1-1; d_call: .; cdr3_aa: CASSLTSFSNTEAFF; cdr3_nt: TGTGCCAGCAGTTTAACATCTTTTTCCAACACTGAAGCTTTCTTT
clone_size: .; v_call: TRBV11-1; j_call: TRBJ2-5; d_call: TRBD2; cdr3_aa: CASSPGGGLDLLTQYF; cdr3_nt: TGTGCCAGCAGCCCGGGCGGGGGACTAGACCTTCTGACCCAGTACTTC
clone_size: few; v_call: TRBV6-2/TRBV6-3; j_call: TRBJ2-3; d_call: TRBD1; cdr3_aa: CASSPGTGARDTQYF; cdr3_nt: TGTGCCAGCAGCCCCGGGACAGGGGCCCGAGATACGCAGTATTTT
clone_size: .; v_call: TRBV2; j_call: TRBJ1-5; d_call: .; cdr3_aa: CASSESVGGQPQHF; cdr3_nt: TGTGCCAGCAGTGAATCGGTCGGGGGTCAGCCCCAGCATTTT
clone_size: .; v_call: TRBV11-3; j_call: TRBJ2-5; d_call: TRBD1; cdr3_aa: CASSHRGQGAYQETQYF; cdr3_nt: TGTGCCAGCAGCCACCGCGGACAGGGGGCGTACCAAGAGACCCAGTACTTC
clone_size: .; v_call: TRBV20-1; j_call: TRBJ2-5; d_call: TRBD1; cdr3_aa: CGGQVQETQYF; cdr3_nt: TGCGGGGGACAGGTCCAAGAGACCCAGTACTTC
clone_size: medium-sized; v_call: TRBV14; j_call: TRBJ2-2; d_call: TRBD1; cdr3_aa: CASSFDRGRDWTGELFF; cdr3_nt: TGTGCCAGCAGTTTCGACAGGGGGCGCGATTGGACCGGGGAGCTGTTTTTT
clone_size: .; v_call: TRBV20-1; j_call: TRBJ2-7; d_call: .; cdr3_aa: CSASWSGGAEQYF; cdr3_nt: TGCAGTGCTAGTTGGTCAGGGGGGGCCGAGCAGTACTTC
clone_size: .; v_call: TRBV7-2; j_call: TRBJ2-1; d_call: .; cdr3_aa: CASSFKVEQFF; cdr3_nt: TGTGCCAGCAGCTTCAAAGTTGAGCAGTTCTTC
clone_size: .; v_call: TRBV19; j_call: TRBJ1-1; d_call: TRBD1; cdr3_aa: CASSVTGGSAEAFF; cdr3_nt: TGTGCCAGTAGCGTGACAGGGGGCAGCGCTGAAGCTTTCTTT
clone_size: .; v_call: TRBV5-4; j_call: TRBJ2-7; d_call: .; cdr3_aa: CASSPGGGESTYEQYF; cdr3_nt: TGTGCCAGCAGCCCCGGAGGTGGGGAGTCGACCTACGAGCAGTACTTC
clone_size: .; v_call: TRBV3-1/TRBV3-2; j_call: TRBJ2-2; d_call: TRBD2; cdr3_aa: CASSQPLAEDNTGELFF; cdr3_nt: TGTGCCAGCAGCCAACCCCTAGCGGAAGACAACACCGGGGAGCTGTTTTTT
clone_size: .; v_call: TRBV11-2; j_call: TRBJ2-1; d_call: .; cdr3_aa: CASSGQRSSYNEQFF; cdr3_nt: TGTGCCAGCAGCGGGCAGCGGAGCTCCTACAATGAGCAGTTCTTC
clone_size: .; v_call: TRBV2; j_call: TRBJ1-6; d_call: .; cdr3_aa: CASSLTGRPLHF; cdr3_nt: TGTGCCAGCAGTTTGACAGGTCGACCCCTCCACTTT
clone_size: .; v_call: TRBV7-2; j_call: TRBJ2-7; d_call: .; cdr3_aa: CASSLAGGSSYEQYF; cdr3_nt: TGTGCCAGCAGCTTAGCGGGAGGAAGCTCCTACGAGCAGTACTTC
clone_size: .; v_call: TRBV10-3; j_call: TRBJ2-1; d_call: TRBD1; cdr3_aa: CASQGAGSYNEQFF; cdr3_nt: TGTGCATCCCAGGGGGCCGGTTCATACAATGAGCAGTTCTTC
clone_size: once; v_call: TRBV6-4; j_call: TRBJ1-1; d_call: .; cdr3_aa: CASSLGGLNTEAFF; cdr3_nt: TGTGCCAGCAGTCTGGGCGGCCTGAACACTGAAGCTTTCTTT
clone_size: .; v_call: TRBV10-1; j_call: TRBJ2-5; d_call: .; cdr3_aa: CASSPGLRVQETQYF; cdr3_nt: TGCGCCAGCAGTCCCGGCCTTCGAGTACAAGAGACCCAGTACTTC
clone_size: .; v_call: TRBV4-3; j_call: TRBJ2-7; d_call: .; cdr3_aa: CASSQDWHYLYEQYF; cdr3_nt: TGCGCCAGCAGCCAAGATTGGCACTACTTGTACGAGCAGTACTTC
clone_size: .; v_call: TRBV5-6; j_call: TRBJ2-1; d_call: TRBD2; cdr3_aa: CASSLSTRERSYNEQFF; cdr3_nt: TGTGCCAGCAGCTTGAGCACGCGGGAGAGATCCTACAATGAGCAGTTCTTC
clone_size: .; v_call: TRBV5-6; j_call: TRBJ2-7; d_call: TRBD1; cdr3_aa: CASSTPGQSYEQYF; cdr3_nt: TGTGCCAGCAGCACTCCGGGACAGAGCTACGAGCAGTACTTC
clone_size: .; v_call: TRBV18; j_call: TRBJ2-7; d_call: .; cdr3_aa: CASSPLGAGMSYEQYF; cdr3_nt: TGTGCCAGCTCACCCCTGGGGGCAGGGATGTCCTACGAGCAGTACTTC
clone_size: .; v_call: TRBV14; j_call: TRBJ2-2; d_call: .; cdr3_aa: CASSPDLGELFF; cdr3_nt: TGTGCCAGCAGCCCCGACCTGGGGGAGCTGTTTTTT
clone_size: .; v_call: TRBV5-1; j_call: TRBJ2-7; d_call: .; cdr3_aa: CASSLVQGLSKPYEQYF; cdr3_nt: TGCGCCAGCAGCTTGGTGCAGGGGTTGAGTAAACCCTACGAGCAGTACTTC
clone_size: once; v_call: TRBV18; j_call: TRBJ2-7; d_call: .; cdr3_aa: CASSPNGRYEQYF; cdr3_nt: TGTGCCAGCTCACCAAATGGGCGCTACGAGCAGTACTTC
clone_size: few; v_call: TRBV18; j_call: TRBJ2-7; d_call: TRBD1; cdr3_aa: CASSPEDRGTEQYF; cdr3_nt: TGTGCCAGCTCACCGGAGGACAGGGGGACCGAGCAGTACTTC
clone_size: .; v_call: TRBV30; j_call: TRBJ1-6; d_call: .; cdr3_aa: CAWRLQRGNSPLHF; cdr3_nt: TGTGCCTGGAGACTCCAAAGGGGAAATTCACCCCTCCACTTT
clone_size: .; v_call: TRBV20-1; j_call: TRBJ1-2; d_call: .; cdr3_aa: CSASDKNYGYTF; cdr3_nt: TGCAGTGCTAGTGACAAGAACTATGGCTACACCTTC